This T cell receptor beta chain was retrieved from a study of tumor and adjacent non-tumor tissue in lung cancer. Findings of the study overall: Tumor tissue had significantly higher TCR diversity than normal lung. Top 100 clones took a larger repertoire share in normal lung.

The template was RNA from unsorted bulk tissue. This CDR3 has 17 amino acids. Germline CDR1 and CDR2: ENHRY and SYGVKD. Three rounds of nested PCR, following a modified ARM-PCR protocol, produced the TCRbeta library. TCRdb reanalysed the multiplex PCR reads using MiXCR and keeps one entry per CDR3 protein. Here the sample spans about 93,000 distinct CDR3 sequences, approximately 70% being singletons. Concerning this clonotype: Its antigen is undetermined. Relative to the germline gene, one junction end is altered; a read error may explain this.

What was sequenced was lung tumor tissue. The clonotype comes from a man aged 55 to 70 with non-small cell lung cancer. The V gene is TRBV10-3, the J gene TRBJ2-3, with D perhaps TRBD1 (5 bases). The CDR3 region has the DNA TGTGCTATCAGTGAGACGTCAGGGTCTACGGGCACAGATACGCAGTATTTT. Protein sequence: CAISETSGSTGTDTQYF.